A single sample gave rise to the 20 T cell receptor beta chains below, sequenced in a study of blood T cell repertoires in COVID-19. Sequencing was performed with immunoSEQ multiplex PCR; in TCRdb, only in-frame clones are kept and a portion is missing. The top ten hold 0.62% of the sample, which has around 200,000 clones, nearly 90% seen once. Sequencing used peripheral blood. These receptors were obtained from a man aged 45-65 years with acute or convalescent COVID-19.

The chain carries TRBV3-1 (or the pseudogene TRBV3-2) and TRBJ1-3, with D perhaps matching TRBD1 (6 bases). CDR1 LGHDT and CDR2 YNNKEL come from the germline V gene (reference sequence). Trimming shortened V by 2 bases and J by 4 bases, and 9 bases separated the two germline ends. The CDR3 is 14 residues long. CDR3 loop: CASSQTGSGNTIYF. The CDR3 nucleotides read TGTGCCAGCAGCCAAACAGGGTCCGGAAACACCATATATTTT.

V gene TRBV2 combines with J gene TRBJ2-2; D uncertain. CDR1 is SNHLY and CDR2 is FYNNEI in the germline V gene. Trimming removed 11 bases at V and 4 bases at J, with 14 bases between. The CDR3 has 13 residues. The CDR3 DNA sequence: TGTGCCGCTGAGATGAAACTCACCGGGGAGCTGTTTTTT. Translating it yields CAAEMKLTGELFF.

The chain carries TRBV28 and TRBJ2-2; TRBD2 agrees at 14 bases. The CDR3 has 21 residues. Germline CDR1 and CDR2: MDHEN and SYDVKM. Trimming at V came to 0 bases and at J to 2 bases, leaving 11 bases not matched to a gene. CDR3 protein: CASSLWNTGLAGVLNTGELFF. The CDR3 bases are TGTGCCAGCAGTTTATGGAACACGGGACTAGCGGGAGTTCTTAACACCGGGGAGCTGTTTTTT.

The V gene is TRBV4-2, the J gene TRBJ1-2, with a tentative D call TRBD1 (5 bases). The CDR3 is 15 residues long. From germline, CDR1 is LGHNA and CDR2 YNFKEQ. Trimming stripped 4 bases from V and 4 bases from J, with 16 bases between. This CDR3 reads CASSPPGDVGYGYTF. CDR3 DNA sequence: TGTGCCAGCAGCCCCCCGGGGGACGTGGGCTATGGCTACACCTTC.

V gene TRBV6-6 combines with J gene TRBJ2-3; 11 bases are a match to TRBD2. The CDR3 is 13 residues long. With V trimmed by 6 bases and J by 8 bases, 4 bases remained unmatched. The germline CDR1 and CDR2 sequences are MNHNY and SVGAGI (reference sequence). CDR3 in amino acids: CASRSSGGPTQYF. The CDR3 DNA is TGTGCCAGCAGATCTAGCGGGGGGCCTACGCAGTATTTT.

The gene calls are TRBV24-1 and TRBJ1-2, with D tentatively TRBD1 (5 bases). The CDR3 loop spans 13 amino acids. The germline V and J ends were trimmed by 3 bases and 7 bases, with 11 bases remaining between them. CDR1 KGHDR and CDR2 SFDVKD come from the germline V gene. The CDR3 sequence is CATSDQTVRGYTF. CDR3 coding DNA: TGTGCCACCAGTGATCAGACAGTTCGTGGCTACACCTTC.

This clone appeared a few times. This chain connects TRBV10-1 to TRBJ2-2; TRBD2 matches 11 bases. The CDR3 extends over 16 amino acids. J gave up 3 bases and V 4 bases, and 4 bases lay outside the gene matches. The V gene's germline CDR1 is WNHNN and CDR2 SYGVQD (reference sequence). As DNA, the CDR3 is TGCGCCAGCAGTGGGGGACTAGCGGAGCACACCGGGGAGCTGTTTTTT. Its translation: CASSGGLAEHTGELFF.

This rearrangement joins TRBV5-5 to TRBJ1-2, with 12 nucleotides matching TRBD1. The CDR3 runs 18 residues. Losses at the gene ends were 6 bases for V and 5 bases for J; bases not matched to a gene: 17. Per the germline V gene, CDR1 is SGHKS and CDR2 is YYEKEE (reference sequence). CDR3 in DNA: TGTGCCAGCACCCTAGAACCAGAGGGACAGGGGGCTCTTTATGGCTACACCTTC. Encoded protein: CASTLEPEGQGALYGYTF. Full variable domain (rest looked up from reference TRBV5-5 and TRBJ1-2): DAGVTQSPTHLIKTRGQQVTLRCSPISGHKSVSWYQQVLGQGPQFIFQYYEKEERGRGNFPDRFSARQFPNYSSELNVNALLLGDSALYLCASTLEPEGQGALYGYTFGSGTRLTVV.

This sequence joins TRBV5-5 and TRBJ2-7, with D perhaps matching TRBD1 (6 bases). CDR1 SGHKS and CDR2 YYEKEE come from the germline V gene (reference sequence). Trimming stripped 1 base from V and 3 bases from J, with 23 bases between. The CDR3 consists of 18 residues. The CDR3 protein is CASSLLAGWGPTHYEQYF. In DNA form, the CDR3 reads TGTGCCAGCAGCTTGTTGGCAGGGTGGGGGCCCACCCACTACGAGCAGTACTTC.

This clone has just one count. This CDR3 reads CASSPSGLYGYTF. Written as DNA, the CDR3 is TGTGCCAGCAGCCCCAGTGGGCTCTATGGCTACACCTTC. The chain joins TRBV5-4 to TRBJ1-2; D gene ambiguous. V lost 4 bases, J lost 4 bases, and 11 bases lay in between. CDR3 length: 13 residues. Germline-derived CDR1 and CDR2 are SGHNT and YYREEE (reference sequence).

The chain recombines TRBV27 with TRBJ2-3, with 14 bases identical to TRBD2. With 8 bases clipped from V and 6 bases from J, the junction kept 4 bases outside the gene matches. CDR1 and CDR2 from the germline V gene are MNHEY and SMNVEV (reference sequence). CDR3 length: 14 residues. Here the CDR3 reads CASSGLAGGDTQYF. CDR3 sequence (DNA): TGTGCCAGCTCCGGACTAGCGGGAGGTGATACGCAGTATTTT.

The gene calls are TRBV7-2 and TRBJ1-6, with TRBD1 identical over 7 bases. The junction had 4 bases not matched to a gene; V was cut back by 2 bases and J by 0 bases. Germline V gene sequence: CDR1 SGHTA, CDR2 FQGNSA. CDR3 length: 17 residues. This chain's CDR3 is CASSLQTGISYNSPLHF. CDR3 nucleotides: TGTGCCAGCAGCTTACAGACAGGGATCTCCTATAATTCACCCCTCCACTTT. The full variable domain, rest sourced from reference TRBV7-2 and TRBJ1-6, is GAGVSQSPSNKVTEKGKDVELRCDPISGHTALYWYRQSLGQGLEFLIYFQGNSAPDKSGLPSDRFSAERTGGSVSTLTIQRTQQEDSAVYLCASSLQTGISYNSPLHFGNGTRLTVT.

This rearrangement joins TRBV5-1 to TRBJ2-2; D may be TRBD2 (5 bases). The CDR3 sequence is 16 residues long. The V end lost 0 bases, the J end lost 2 bases, and 11 bases lay between the germline ends. CDR1 SGHRS and CDR2 YFSETQ come from the germline V gene. The CDR3 loop reads CASSLVRTSNTGELFF. The DNA for the CDR3 is TGCGCCAGCAGCTTGGTTCGGACTTCAAACACCGGGGAGCTGTTTTTT.

This clone was seen just once. This chain uses TRBV28 with TRBJ2-6; the D gene is possibly TRBD1 (5 bases). Germline V lookup: CDR1 MDHEN, CDR2 SYDVKM. The CDR3 has 19 residues. Trimming removed 2 bases at V and 4 bases at J, with 21 bases between. In DNA, the CDR3 is TGTGCCAGCAGTTTAGGTTCAGCGCTTGGGGCACGGGGGGCCAACGTCCTGACTTTC. It is translated as CASSLGSALGARGANVLTF.

V is TRBV18 and J is TRBJ2-5; possibly TRBD2 for D (5 bases). Germline-derived CDR1 and CDR2 are KGHSH and LQKENI. CDR3 length equals 14 residues. V was trimmed by 4 bases and J by 5 bases, leaving 14 bases between them. In DNA, the CDR3 is TGTGCCAGCTCACTTCAGGATGCGGGCGAGACCCAGTACTTC. Amino acid sequence: CASSLQDAGETQYF.

The CDR3 here is CASSMTGKHLEAFF. The CDR3 nucleotides are TGTGCCAGCAGTATGACAGGGAAGCATCTGGAAGCTTTCTTT. V and J are TRBV27 and TRBJ1-1; 7 bases line up with TRBD1. The V and J ends lost 5 bases and 8 bases, in that order; junction bases with no gene match: 11. The CDR3 extends over 14 amino acids. Per germline, CDR1 MNHEY and CDR2 SMNVEV (reference sequence).

This chain links TRBV7-3 with TRBJ2-1; D is perhaps TRBD1 (6 bases). This CDR3 is built from 17 residues. Per the germline V gene, CDR1 is SGHTA and CDR2 is FQGTGA. V shed 0 bases and J shed 1 base, with 13 bases lying between them. The CDR3 reads CASSLTKSQGSYNEQFF. CDR3 DNA sequence: TGTGCCAGCAGCTTAACGAAATCGCAGGGGTCCTACAATGAGCAGTTCTTC.

The rearrangement uses TRBV27 and TRBJ1-6; D remains ambiguous. V lost 5 bases, J lost 0 bases, and 14 bases lay in between. CDR1 and CDR2 from the germline V gene are MNHEY and SMNVEV (reference sequence). This CDR3 has 17 residues. This CDR3 reads CASSPGYVGSYNSPLHF. The CDR3 DNA is TGTGCCAGCAGTCCCGGGTATGTCGGCTCCTATAATTCACCCCTCCACTTT.

This chain links TRBV25-1 with TRBJ2-6; 13 positions match TRBD2. After removal of 2 bases from V and 15 bases from J, the junction contained 4 bases not matched to a gene. Germline V gene sequence: CDR1 MGHDK, CDR2 SYGVNS. This CDR3 contains 14 residues. CDR3 nucleotide sequence: TGTGCCAGCAGTGAACCGACTAGCGGGAGGCCCCTGACTTTC. This gives the protein CASSEPTSGRPLTF.

The chain links TRBV4-1 to TRBJ2-1; tentative D call: TRBD1 (5 bases). The CDR3 has 14 residues. The V and J ends lost 6 bases and 5 bases respectively, with 14 bases between them. The V gene's germline CDR1 is MGHRA and CDR2 YSYEKL. The CDR3 is CASSHSGMDNEQFF. CDR3 bases: TGCGCCAGCAGTCACTCAGGGATGGACAATGAGCAGTTCTTC.